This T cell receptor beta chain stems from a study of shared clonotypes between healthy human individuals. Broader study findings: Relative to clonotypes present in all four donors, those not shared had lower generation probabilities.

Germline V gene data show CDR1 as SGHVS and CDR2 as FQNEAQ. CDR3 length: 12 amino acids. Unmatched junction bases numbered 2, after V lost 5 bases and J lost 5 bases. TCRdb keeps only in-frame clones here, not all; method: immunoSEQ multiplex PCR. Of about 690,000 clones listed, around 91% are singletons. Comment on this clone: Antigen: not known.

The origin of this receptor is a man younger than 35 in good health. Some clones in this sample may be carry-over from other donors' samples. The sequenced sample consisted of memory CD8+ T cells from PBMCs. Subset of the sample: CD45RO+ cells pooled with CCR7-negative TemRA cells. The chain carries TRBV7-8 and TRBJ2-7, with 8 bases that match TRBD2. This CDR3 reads CASSLLADEQYF. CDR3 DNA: TGTGCCAGCAGCCTACTAGCGGACGAGCAGTACTTC. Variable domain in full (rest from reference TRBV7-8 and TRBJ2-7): GAGVSQSPRYKVAKRGQDVALRCDPISGHVSLFWYQQALGQGPEFLTYFQNEAQLDKSGLPSDRFFAERPEGSVSTLKIQRTQQEDSAVYLCASSLLADEQYFGPGTRLTVT.